Below, 17 T cell receptor beta chains from the same sample are listed, as sequenced in a study of blood T cell repertoires in COVID-19. Method: immunoSEQ multiplex PCR; TCRdb's copy keeps in-frame clones and lacks some. The repertoire includes 95,000 to 150,000 clones, around three quarters of them detected once, and about 40% sits in the top ten. Sequences were obtained from peripheral blood. The receptors derive from a man aged 35 to 55 with active or convalescent COVID-19.

V gene TRBV19 combines with J gene TRBJ1-2, with TRBD1 as a possible D gene (5 bases). Germline values: CDR1 LNHDA, CDR2 SQIVND (reference sequence). Between the trimmed V and J ends, which lost 6 bases and 1 base, there was a span of 12 bases. This CDR3 comprises 14 residues. CDR3 in DNA: TGTGCCAGTAGCCTAGGGGCCGTTAACTATGGCTACACCTTC. Translating gives CASSLGAVNYGYTF. Combining the CDR3 with reference TRBV19 and TRBJ1-2 gives the whole variable domain DGGITQSPKYLFRKEGQNVTLSCEQNLNHDAMYWYRQDPGQGLRLIYYSQIVNDFQKGDIAEGYSVSREKKESFPLTVTSAQKNPTAFYLCASSLGAVNYGYTFGSGTRLTVV.

This clone has ten or more counts. CDR3 nucleotide sequence: TGTGCCAGTAGTGCCGACAGGGGGGGAAATTCACCCCTCCACTTT. Protein product: CASSADRGGNSPLHF. The chain employs TRBV19 and TRBJ1-6; 9 nucleotides agree with TRBD1. Germline trimming cut 5 bases from V and 7 bases from J; bases unmatched to any gene: 6. Germline V gene data show CDR1 as LNHDA and CDR2 as SQIVND (reference sequence). The CDR3 spans 15 residues. The full variable domain, in which reference TRBV19 and TRBJ1-6 provide the parts outside the CDR3, is DGGITQSPKYLFRKEGQNVTLSCEQNLNHDAMYWYRQDPGQGLRLIYYSQIVNDFQKGDIAEGYSVSREKKESFPLTVTSAQKNPTAFYLCASSADRGGNSPLHFGNGTRLTVT.

This clone was seen a handful of times. The genes are TRBV6-1 and TRBJ1-1, with D tentatively TRBD1 (5 bases). Germline V CDR1 and CDR2: MNHNS, SASEGT. The CDR3 spans 13 residues. V was trimmed by 3 bases and J by 4 bases, leaving 9 bases between them. In DNA, the CDR3 is TGTGCCAGCAGTGAGCACGGGGGCACTGAAGCTTTCTTT. This encodes CASSEHGGTEAFF.

This rearrangement joins TRBV5-1 to TRBJ1-3; no definite D call. V was clipped by 0 bases and J by 3 bases, with 4 bases between them. The CDR3 is made up of 13 amino acids. Germline V CDR1 and CDR2: SGHRS, YFSETQ. The CDR3, as DNA: TGCGCCAGCAGCTTGGGTTATGGAAACACCATATATTTT. Translation: CASSLGYGNTIYF.

Turning to this clone: The junction shows a germline mismatch at one end, possibly a read error. The chain uses TRBV30 and TRBJ2-7, with D hard to call. This CDR3 comprises 13 residues. CDR1 and CDR2 (germline): GTSNPN, SVGIG (reference sequence). The CDR3 DNA sequence: TGTGCCTGGAGTGGAAGACTCCTGGATGACCTTCACTTC. It yields the protein CAWSGRLLDDLHF.

V gene TRBV12-5 combines with J gene TRBJ2-3, with D tentatively TRBD1 (6 bases). Trimming took off 0 bases at V and 1 base at J, with 14 bases between the two ends. This CDR3 has 17 residues. CDR1 and CDR2 (germline): LGHNT, FRNRAP. CDR3 DNA: TGTGCTAGTGGTTTGGTACAGGGAGAATTAGGCACAGATACGCAGTATTTT. Encoded protein: CASGLVQGELGTDTQYF.

The rearrangement joins TRBV28 to TRBJ1-5; D is unresolved. V was trimmed by 7 bases and J by 5 bases, leaving 12 bases between them. The germline V gene encodes CDR1 MDHEN and CDR2 SYDVKM. The CDR3 sequence is 13 residues long. CDR3 sequence reads: CASTYLADQPQHF. Written as DNA, the CDR3 is TGTGCCAGCACCTATCTCGCGGATCAGCCCCAGCATTTT.

This chain joins TRBV5-1 and TRBJ2-7, with 10 bases lining up with TRBD2. V shed 1 base and J 2 bases; nucleotides not matched to a gene: 3. The CDR3 consists of 15 residues. The germline CDR1 and CDR2 sequences are SGHRS and YFSETQ. The CDR3: CASSLTLAGPYEQYF. The CDR3 DNA is TGCGCCAGCAGCTTGACACTAGCGGGACCCTACGAGCAGTACTTC.

The rearrangement joins TRBV7-9 to TRBJ1-5, with 12 bases that match TRBD1. There are 18 residues in the CDR3. The V gene's germline CDR1 is SEHNR and CDR2 FQNEAQ (reference sequence). The V gene end was trimmed by 3 bases and the J gene end by 1 base; junction bases not matched to a gene: 7. The CDR3 DNA reads as TGTGCCAGCAGCTTGGGGGGACAGGGGGCTTTAAGCAATCAGCCCCAGCATTTT. Its protein product is CASSLGGQGALSNQPQHF.

The table lists this clone with a few counts. The gene calls are TRBV29-1 and TRBJ2-1; 7 positions agree with TRBD1. This CDR3 region has 12 residues. Germline V CDR1 and CDR2: SQVTM, ANQGSEA. Trimming took 6 bases from V and 11 from J; bases not matched to a gene: 10. This CDR3 reads CSVLIDREKQFF. For the CDR3, the DNA is TGCAGCGTACTAATTGACAGGGAAAAGCAGTTCTTC.

This clone is classed as medium-sized. The rearrangement joins TRBV7-2 to TRBJ1-1; TRBD1 might be the D (5 bases). The CDR3 is made up of 12 amino acids. Germline V CDR1 and CDR2: SGHTA, FQGNSA. V lost 1 base and J 7 bases, leaving 7 bases between the germline ends. The CDR3 DNA is TGTGCCAGCAGCTTAGGGACAATTGAAGCTTTCTTT. Its translation is CASSLGTIEAFF.

This chain links TRBV18 with TRBJ2-7, with 10 positions matching TRBD1. V was clipped by 4 bases and J by 6 bases; unmatched bases: 12. This CDR3 has 16 amino acids. Germline assignment: CDR1 KGHSH and CDR2 LQKENI. This chain's CDR3 is CASSLSLSRDRGEQYF. In nucleotides, the CDR3 is TGTGCCAGCTCACTTTCTCTATCCCGGGACAGGGGCGAGCAGTACTTC.

The gene calls are TRBV11-2 and TRBJ2-7; 7 bases fit TRBD2. The CDR3 runs 16 residues. Trimming took 5 bases from V and 1 from J; bases not matched to a gene: 11. Per germline, CDR1 SGHAT and CDR2 FQNNGV. CDR3 nucleotide sequence: TGTGCCAGCAGCATTCCCGGCGGGGGAGGGTCCTACGAGCAGTACTTC. Protein sequence: CASSIPGGGGSYEQYF.

This chain joins TRBV10-3 and TRBJ2-3; 9 bases match TRBD2. CDR3 length: 16 amino acids. Germline V CDR1 and CDR2: ENHRY, SYGVKD. The V segment lost 0 bases and the J segment 3 bases; nucleotides outside the gene matches: 4. DNA for the CDR3: TGTGCCATCAGTGAGTCAGCGGGGGGCAAAACAGATACGCAGTATTTT. Protein sequence: CAISESAGGKTDTQYF.

The rearrangement joins TRBV3-1 (or the pseudogene TRBV3-2) to TRBJ2-3; no clear D. Germline CDR1 is LGHDT and CDR2 is YNNKEL (reference sequence). This CDR3 is 14 amino acids long. V was shortened by 4 bases and J by 0 bases, with 8 bases between the two germline ends. The CDR3 DNA sequence: TGTGCCAGCAGCCGCAGTTCTAGCACAGATACGCAGTATTTT. As protein: CASSRSSSTDTQYF.

J is TRBJ2-5 and V is TRBV5-1; tentatively, D is TRBD1 (5 bases). The length of the CDR3 is 15 residues. V was trimmed by 7 bases and J by 5 bases, leaving 21 bases between them. Germline V gene data show CDR1 as SGHRS and CDR2 as YFSETQ. The chain's CDR3 is CASSLGRADAETQYF. The CDR3 region has the DNA TGCGCCAGCTCCCTGGGCAGGGCTGACGCGGAGACCCAGTACTTC.

The genes are TRBV19 and TRBJ2-7; D is perhaps TRBD2 (5 bases). V was pared by 11 bases and J by 6 bases, with 11 bases between. CDR3 length: 10 residues. Germline V gene lookup returns CDR1 LNHDA and CDR2 SQIVND (reference sequence). The CDR3 here is CASSGGEQYF. Here the CDR3 DNA reads TGTGCCTCCTCCGGAGGCGAGCAGTACTTC.